This T cell receptor beta chain is drawn from a study of T-cell memory formation after mild COVID-19. Overall study: TCR clusters were mostly donor specific. General observations from the study: Contracting clones localized mainly to CM and EM when CD4+ and mainly to EMRA when CD8+. In pre-infection memory, a portion of responding clones appeared, which suggested that cross-reactive memory joined. A second wave expanding day 15 to 37 was CD4+-biased; contracting clones were balanced.

TCRdb independently ran MiXCR on the 5' RACE reads; one entry per CDR3 protein. The sample shows roughly 500,000 distinct CDR3 sequences, roughly 22% of them seen only once. This clonotype was seen more than once but under ten times. Its antigen is unknown. The CDR3 runs 17 residues. The ends were cut back, 1 base at V and 4 bases at J, with 16 bases in the middle. CDR1 is KGHDR and CDR2 is SFDVKD in the germline V gene. Input material: PBMCs or a T cell subset sorted from them (not recorded which). The TCR sequence derives from an adult woman who had mild COVID-19 (a few samples of this study predate the infection). Cell type and time point are not known. The gene calls are TRBV24-1 and TRBJ1-5, with a possible D match to TRBD1 (5 bases). The chain's CDR3 is CATSDFGPRGLNQPQHF. DNA for the CDR3: TGTGCCACCAGTGATTTTGGGCCACGGGGCTTGAATCAGCCCCAGCATTTT.